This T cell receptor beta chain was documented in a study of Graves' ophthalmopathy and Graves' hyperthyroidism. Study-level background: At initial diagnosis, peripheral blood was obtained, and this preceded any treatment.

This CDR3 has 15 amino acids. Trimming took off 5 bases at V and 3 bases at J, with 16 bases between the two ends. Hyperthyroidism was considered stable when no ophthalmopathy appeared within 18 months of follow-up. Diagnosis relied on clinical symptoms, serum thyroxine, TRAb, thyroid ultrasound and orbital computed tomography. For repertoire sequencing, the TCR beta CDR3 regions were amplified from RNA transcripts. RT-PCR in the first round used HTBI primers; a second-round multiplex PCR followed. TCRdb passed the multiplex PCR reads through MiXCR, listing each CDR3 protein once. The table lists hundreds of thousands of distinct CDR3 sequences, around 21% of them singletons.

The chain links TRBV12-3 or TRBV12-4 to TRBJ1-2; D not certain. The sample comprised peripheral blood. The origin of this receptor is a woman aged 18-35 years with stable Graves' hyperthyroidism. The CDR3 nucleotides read TGTGCCAGCAGTATACGGACGGAGAGGGACTATGGCTACACCTTC. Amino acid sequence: CASSIRTERDYGYTF.